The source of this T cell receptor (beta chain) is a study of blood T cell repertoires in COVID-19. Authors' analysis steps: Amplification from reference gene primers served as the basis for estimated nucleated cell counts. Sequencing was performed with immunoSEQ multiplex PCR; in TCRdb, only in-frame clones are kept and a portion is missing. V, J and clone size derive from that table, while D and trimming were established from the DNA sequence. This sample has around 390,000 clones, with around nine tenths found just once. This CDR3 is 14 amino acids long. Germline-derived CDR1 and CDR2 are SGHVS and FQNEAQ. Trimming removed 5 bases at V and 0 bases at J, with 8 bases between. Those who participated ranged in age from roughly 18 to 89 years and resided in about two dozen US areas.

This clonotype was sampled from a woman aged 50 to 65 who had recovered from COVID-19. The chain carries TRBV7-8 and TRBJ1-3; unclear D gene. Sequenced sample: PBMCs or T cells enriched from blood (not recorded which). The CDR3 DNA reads TGTGCCAGCAGCCTAACTTACTCTGGAAACACCATATATTTT. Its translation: CASSLTYSGNTIYF.